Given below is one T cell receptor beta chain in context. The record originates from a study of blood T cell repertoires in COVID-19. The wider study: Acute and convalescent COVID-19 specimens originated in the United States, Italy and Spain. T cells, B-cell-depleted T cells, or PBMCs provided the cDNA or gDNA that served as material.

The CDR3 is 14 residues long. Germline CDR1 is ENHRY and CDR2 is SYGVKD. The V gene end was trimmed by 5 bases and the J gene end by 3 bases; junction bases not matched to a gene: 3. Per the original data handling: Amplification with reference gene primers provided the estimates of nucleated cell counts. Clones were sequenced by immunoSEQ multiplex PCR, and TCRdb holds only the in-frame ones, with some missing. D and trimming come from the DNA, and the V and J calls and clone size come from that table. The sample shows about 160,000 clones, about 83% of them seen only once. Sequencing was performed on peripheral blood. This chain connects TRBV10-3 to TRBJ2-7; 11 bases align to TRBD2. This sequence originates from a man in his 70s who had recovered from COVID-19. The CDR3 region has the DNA TGTGCCATCAGTACCGGGACTAGCGGCTACGAGCAGTACTTC. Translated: CAISTGTSGYEQYF.